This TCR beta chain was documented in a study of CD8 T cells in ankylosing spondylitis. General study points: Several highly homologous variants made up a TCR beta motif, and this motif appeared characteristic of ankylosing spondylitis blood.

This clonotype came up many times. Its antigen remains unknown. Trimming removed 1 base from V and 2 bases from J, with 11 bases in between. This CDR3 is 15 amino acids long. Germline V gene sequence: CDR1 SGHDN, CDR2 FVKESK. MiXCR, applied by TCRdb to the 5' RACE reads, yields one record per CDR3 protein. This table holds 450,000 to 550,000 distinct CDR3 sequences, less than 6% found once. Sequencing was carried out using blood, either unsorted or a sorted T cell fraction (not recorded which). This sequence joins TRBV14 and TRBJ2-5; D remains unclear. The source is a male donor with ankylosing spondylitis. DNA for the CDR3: TGTGCCAGCAGCCAAGTGGTGACGATTCAAGAGACCCAGTACTTC. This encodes CASSQVVTIQETQYF.